The 5 T cell receptor beta chains presented below share a single source sample, sequenced in a study of blood T cell repertoires in COVID-19. The assay was immunoSEQ multiplex PCR, and TCRdb's table has in-frame clones only and misses some. The sample consists of about 230,000 clones, over 70% of them appearing once. The sequenced sample consisted of peripheral blood. These receptors originate from a woman older than 75 with acute or convalescent COVID-19.

This clone was detected only once. V and J are TRBV12-1 and TRBJ2-7; TRBD1 is the table's D call, not checked against the DNA. TRBV12-1 is marked as a pseudogene. The CDR3 consists of 14 residues. In nucleotides, the CDR3 is TGTGCCAGCAGCTCCCAAGAAACAAGTGGCGAGCAGTACTTC. Translated: CASSSQETSGEQYF.

The chain has TRBV19 and TRBJ1-3; D call uncertain. Trimming removed 5 bases at V and 4 bases at J, with 9 bases between. The CDR3 extends over 13 amino acids. CDR1 is LNHDA, CDR2 SQIVND, per germline (reference sequence). The chain's CDR3 is CASSPAVGNTIYF. CDR3 coding DNA: TGTGCCAGTAGTCCGGCGGTCGGAAACACCATATATTTT.

The rearrangement links TRBV5-6 to TRBJ2-1, with D possibly TRBD1 on 5 matching bases. The CDR3 length is 16 residues. CDR1 is SGHDT, CDR2 YYEEEE, per germline. Trimming shortened V by 0 bases and J by 4 bases, and 14 bases separated the two germline ends. CDR3 residues: CASSLVGRVGYNEQFF. The CDR3 DNA sequence: TGTGCCAGCAGCTTGGTCGGCAGGGTGGGATACAATGAGCAGTTCTTC.

CDR3 sequence (DNA): TGCGCCAGCAGCTTGGCAGGGGCGTCGAACTATGGCTACACCTTC. It translates to CASSLAGASNYGYTF. The rearrangement joins TRBV5-1 to TRBJ1-2, with D perhaps TRBD1 (6 bases). Trimming left V 0 bases short and J 2 bases short, with 11 bases between. CDR1 and CDR2 from the germline V gene are SGHRS and YFSETQ. This CDR3 comprises 15 residues.

The chain has TRBV7-8 and TRBJ2-3, with 7 bases that match TRBD1. V shed 4 bases, J shed 2 bases, and the junction held 9 bases outside the gene matches. Germline V gene data show CDR1 as SGHVS and CDR2 as FQNEAQ. The CDR3 contains 16 residues. CDR3 nucleotide sequence: TGTGCCAGCAGCTCGACAGGGCAAACCACCACAGATACGCAGTATTTT. Protein: CASSSTGQTTTDTQYF.